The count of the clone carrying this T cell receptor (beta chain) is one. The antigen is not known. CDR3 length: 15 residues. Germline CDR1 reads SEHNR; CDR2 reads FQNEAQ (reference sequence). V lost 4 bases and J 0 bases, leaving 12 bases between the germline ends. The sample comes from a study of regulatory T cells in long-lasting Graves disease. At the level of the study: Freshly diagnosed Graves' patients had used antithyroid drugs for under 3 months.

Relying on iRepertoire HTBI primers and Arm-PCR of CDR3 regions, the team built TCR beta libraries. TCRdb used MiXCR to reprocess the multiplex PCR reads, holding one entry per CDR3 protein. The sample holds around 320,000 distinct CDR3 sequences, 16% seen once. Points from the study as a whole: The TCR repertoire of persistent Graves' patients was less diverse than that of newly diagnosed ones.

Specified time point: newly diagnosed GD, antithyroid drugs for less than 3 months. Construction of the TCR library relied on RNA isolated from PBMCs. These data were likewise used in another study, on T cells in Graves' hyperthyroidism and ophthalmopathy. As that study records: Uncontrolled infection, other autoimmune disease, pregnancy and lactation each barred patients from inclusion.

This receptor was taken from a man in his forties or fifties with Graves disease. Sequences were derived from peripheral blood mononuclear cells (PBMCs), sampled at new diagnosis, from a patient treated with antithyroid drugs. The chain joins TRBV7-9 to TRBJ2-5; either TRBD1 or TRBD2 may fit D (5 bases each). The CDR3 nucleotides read TGTGCCAGCAGCTGGGGGTGGAGGTACCAAGAGACCCAGTACTTC. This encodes CASSWGWRYQETQYF.